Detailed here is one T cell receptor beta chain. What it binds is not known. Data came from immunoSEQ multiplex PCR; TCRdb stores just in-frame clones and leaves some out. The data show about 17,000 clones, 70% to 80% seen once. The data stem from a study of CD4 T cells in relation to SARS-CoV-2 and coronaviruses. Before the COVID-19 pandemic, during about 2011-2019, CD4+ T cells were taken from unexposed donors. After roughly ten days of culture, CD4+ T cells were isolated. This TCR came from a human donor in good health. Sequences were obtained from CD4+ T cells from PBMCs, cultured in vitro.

DNA for the CDR3: TGTGCCAGCAGCGTAGGGTACGGAGAGGGGGAGACCCAGTACTTC. This encodes CASSVGYGEGETQYF. The chain links TRBV9 to TRBJ2-5; possibly TRBD1 or TRBD2 for D (5 bases each). This CDR3 comprises 15 residues. Germline-derived CDR1 and CDR2 are SGDLS and YYNGEE. The ends were cut back, 0 bases at V and 5 bases at J, with 14 bases in the middle.